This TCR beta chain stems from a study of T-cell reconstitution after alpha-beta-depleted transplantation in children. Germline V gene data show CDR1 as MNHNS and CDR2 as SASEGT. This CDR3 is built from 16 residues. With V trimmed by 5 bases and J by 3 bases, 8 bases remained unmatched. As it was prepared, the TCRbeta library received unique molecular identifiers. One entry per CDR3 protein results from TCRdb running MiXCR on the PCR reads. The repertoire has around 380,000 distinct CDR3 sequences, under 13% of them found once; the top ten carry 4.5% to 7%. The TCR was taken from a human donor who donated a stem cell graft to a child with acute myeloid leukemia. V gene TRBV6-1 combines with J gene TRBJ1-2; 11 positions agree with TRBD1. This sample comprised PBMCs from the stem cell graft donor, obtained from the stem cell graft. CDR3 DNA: TGTGCCAGCAGTCTTAGGACAGGGGGCGCGGACTATGGCTACACCTTC. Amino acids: CASSLRTGGADYGYTF.